The clone carrying this TCR beta chain was observed at least ten times. No antigen is known for it. What was amplified from RNA transcripts were TCR beta CDR3 regions. With the HTBI primer set, the TCR CDR3 went through a first round of RT-PCR. TCRdb reprocessed the multiplex PCR reads with MiXCR, giving one entry per CDR3 protein. The table has hundreds of thousands of distinct CDR3 sequences, roughly 20% seen once. These data belong to a study of T cells in Graves' hyperthyroidism and ophthalmopathy. The CDR3 totals 13 residues. V was pared by 5 bases and J by 7 bases, with 12 bases between. Germline lookup yields CDR1 SGHAT and CDR2 FQNNGV. The PBMCs studied were ones that came from 10 ml fresh peripheral blood. Findings and caveats of the study: In validation, the model predicted ophthalmopathy. These predictions came a median about 6.5 months before onset.

The sequence was collected from a man aged 25 to 45 with Graves' ophthalmopathy. This chain uses TRBV11-2 with TRBJ1-5; no reliable D call. Material for sequencing was blood. This CDR3 reads CASSLVPGQPQHF. CDR3 coding DNA: TGTGCCAGCAGCCTCGTGCCGGGACAGCCCCAGCATTTT.